The sequence of this TCR beta chain was determined in a study of T-cell memory formation after mild COVID-19. Overall study results and limits: Day 15 to 85 contracting clones showed balanced CD4/CD8; day 15 to 37 expanders favored CD4+.

Trimming took 4 bases from V and 7 from J, leaving 8 bases between them. CDR1 and CDR2 (germline): LNHDA, SQIVND (reference sequence). The CDR3 covers 12 residues. This clonotype appeared a few times. Its antigen remains unidentified. One entry per CDR3 protein, called by TCRdb with MiXCR from the 5' RACE reads. The table has tens of thousands of distinct CDR3 sequences, 6% to 8.5% seen once; the top ten hold approximately 0.8%. The chain is built from TRBV19 and TRBJ2-1; D remains unclear. The sequenced sample consisted of PBMCs or a T cell subset sorted from them (not recorded which). The clonotype was recovered from an adult who had mild COVID-19 (a few samples of this study predate the infection). Cell type and time point are not known. This chain's CDR3 is CASSNRRNEQFF. The CDR3 bases are TGTGCCAGTAGTAATCGGCGTAATGAGCAGTTCTTC.